These 23 T cell receptor beta chains originate from one sample sequenced in a study of molecular identifiers for immune sequencing clone quantification. One entry per CDR3 protein, called by TCRdb with MiXCR from the PCR reads. The data hold about 330,000 distinct CDR3 sequences, with about 22% observed a single time. The source material was naive CD8+ T cells from blood, with Jurkat cell RNA spiked in. As for subset: FACS-sorted CD8+CD4-CCR7+CD45RA+ naive T cells. The receptors derive from a human donor in good health. Some libraries in this study had Jurkat cell RNA spiked in.

The table lists this clonotype with many counts. The chain combines TRBV6-1 with TRBJ2-7; D may be TRBD1 or TRBD2 (5 bases each). The CDR3 has 13 residues. Trimming removed 5 bases from V and 2 bases from J, with 10 bases in between. Germline CDR1 is MNHNS and CDR2 is SASEGT. This CDR3 is CASSLGDPYEQYF. In DNA form, the CDR3 reads TGTGCCAGCAGTCTGGGGGATCCCTACGAGCAGTACTTC.

This clonotype was seen a few times. CDR3 sequence reads: CASSSSVVAGGSSTDTQYF. The DNA for the CDR3 is TGTGCCAGCAGCTCCTCCGTGGTAGCGGGGGGATCTAGCACAGATACGCAGTATTTT. The V gene is TRBV7-9, the J gene TRBJ2-3; TRBD2 matches at 10 bases. Per germline, CDR1 SEHNR and CDR2 FQNEAQ (reference sequence). CDR3 length equals 19 residues. Trimming cost V 4 bases and J 0 bases; bases outside gene matches: 13.

The J gene is TRBJ2-2, the V gene TRBV20-1; D perhaps matches TRBD1 (5 bases). The CDR3 runs 14 residues. Trimming stripped 3 bases from V and 2 bases from J, with 10 bases between. Germline V gives CDR1 DFQATT, CDR2 SNEGSKA (reference sequence). The CDR3 nucleotides are TGCAGTGCTAGCGGGCAGGGAAACACCGGGGAGCTGTTTTTT. It specifies CSASGQGNTGELFF.

The J gene is TRBJ2-3, the V gene TRBV14, with D unclear. Looked up from germline, CDR1 is SGHDN and CDR2 is FVKESK. The CDR3 has 17 amino acids. V lost 1 base, J lost 3 bases, and 17 bases lay in between. For the CDR3, the DNA is TGTGCCAGCAGCCAAGGGATGCGGTTGTCCCTGACAGATACGCAGTATTTT. The encoded protein is CASSQGMRLSLTDTQYF.

This chain uses TRBV27 with TRBJ1-1, with no clear D. Trimming stripped 10 bases from V and 2 bases from J, with 14 bases between. The CDR3 spans 13 residues. Germline loops: CDR1 MNHEY, CDR2 SMNVEV (reference sequence). The CDR3 DNA reads TGTGCCACTCAACTACTGAGTAACACTGAAGCTTTCTTT. As protein: CATQLLSNTEAFF.

In its sample, this clonotype was seen many times. The chain employs TRBV7-9 and TRBJ2-3, with 8 positions matching TRBD1. After removal of 5 bases from V and 4 bases from J, the junction contained 5 bases not matched to a gene. This CDR3 comprises 14 residues. Germline-derived CDR1 and CDR2 are SEHNR and FQNEAQ (reference sequence). CDR3 loop: CASSRQGIADTQYF. In DNA form, the CDR3 reads TGTGCCAGCAGCCGACAGGGGATAGCAGATACGCAGTATTTT.

This clonotype was observed at least ten times. The genes are TRBV7-2 and TRBJ2-3; D is uncertain. Germline CDR1 and CDR2: SGHTA and FQGNSA. The CDR3 is made up of 13 amino acids. The V end lost 3 bases, the J end lost 2 bases, and 6 bases lay between the germline ends. In DNA form, the CDR3 reads TGTGCCAGCAGCTTGGTTCACACAGATACGCAGTATTTT. It codes for CASSLVHTDTQYF.

This clonotype was recorded at least ten times. The chain combines TRBV7-9 with TRBJ1-4; D not resolved. Per germline, CDR1 SEHNR and CDR2 FQNEAQ (reference sequence). Trimming pared 1 base from V and 7 bases from J, leaving 7 bases between. The CDR3 contains 13 residues. The CDR3 DNA reads as TGTGCCAGCAGCTTAGGTGGCGCTGAAAAACTGTTTTTT. Translating gives CASSLGGAEKLFF.

Only a few counts were recorded for this clonotype. The rearrangement joins TRBV14 to TRBJ1-2; D is perhaps TRBD1 (6 bases). Germline V gives CDR1 SGHDN, CDR2 FVKESK. The CDR3 consists of 15 residues. The ends were cut back, 0 bases at V and 3 bases at J, with 11 bases in the middle. CDR3 region: CASSQDQGSHYGYTF. For the CDR3, the DNA is TGTGCCAGCAGCCAAGATCAGGGGAGTCACTATGGCTACACCTTC.

This clonotype was observed a handful of times. This chain uses TRBV19 with TRBJ2-1; 11 bases fit TRBD2. V lost 4 bases to trimming and J lost 4 bases; unmatched junction nucleotides: 6. The germline V gene encodes CDR1 LNHDA and CDR2 SQIVND (reference sequence). This CDR3 has 16 residues. The CDR3: CASSTVAGGGYNEQFF. CDR3 nucleotides: TGTGCCAGTAGTACCGTAGCGGGAGGGGGGTACAATGAGCAGTTCTTC. Full variable domain (missing parts from reference TRBV19 and TRBJ2-1): DGGITQSPKYLFRKEGQNVTLSCEQNLNHDAMYWYRQDPGQGLRLIYYSQIVNDFQKGDIAEGYSVSREKKESFPLTVTSAQKNPTAFYLCASSTVAGGGYNEQFFGPGTRLTVL.

The chain couples TRBV20-1 to TRBJ2-1; 14 bases align to TRBD2. CDR3 length equals 13 residues. V gave up 7 bases and J gave up 14 bases; unmatched junction bases: 10. Germline values: CDR1 DFQATT, CDR2 SNEGSKA (reference sequence). CDR3 residues: CSVGTSGGPGEFF. In DNA, the CDR3 is TGCAGTGTAGGGACTAGCGGGGGCCCCGGGGAGTTCTTC.

This clonotype was recorded many times. This chain uses TRBV28 with TRBJ2-7; D possibly corresponds to TRBD1 (6 bases). This CDR3 has 15 amino acids. Trimming left V 3 bases short and J 2 bases short, with 14 bases between. CDR1 is MDHEN, CDR2 SYDVKM, per germline. CDR3 region: CASSFSGTTAYEQYF. CDR3 sequence (DNA): TGTGCCAGCAGTTTCTCCGGGACAACAGCCTACGAGCAGTACTTC.

The V call is TRBV5-1, the J call TRBJ2-2; unclear D gene. Trimming took off 4 bases at V and 2 bases at J, with 18 bases between the two ends. CDR3 size: 17 residues. Looked up from germline, CDR1 is SGHRS and CDR2 is YFSETQ. DNA of the CDR3: TGCGCCAGCAGCCAAACCGTCCTTTACGGCAACACCGGGGAGCTGTTTTTT. As protein: CASSQTVLYGNTGELFF.

This clonotype was detected many times. The gene calls are TRBV14 and TRBJ2-7; perhaps TRBD1 as D (7 bases). The V end lost 3 bases, the J end lost 4 bases, and 16 bases lay between the germline ends. Germline CDR1 SGHDN, CDR2 FVKESK. The CDR3 extends over 15 amino acids. The CDR3 is CASSQRDSAYYEQYF. The CDR3 bases are TGTGCCAGCAGCCAGCGGGACAGCGCCTATTACGAGCAGTACTTC.

This clonotype was seen a handful of times. The chain links TRBV20-1 to TRBJ2-7; a possible D gene is TRBD2 (6 bases). Germline lookup yields CDR1 DFQATT and CDR2 SNEGSKA (reference sequence). The CDR3 consists of 15 residues. V was cut by 0 bases and J by 7 bases, with 19 bases left in between. DNA for the CDR3: TGCAGTGCTAGAGATTGGGACTTGGCCTCCCAAGAGCAGTACTTC. Its protein product is CSARDWDLASQEQYF.

This clonotype was found many times. J is TRBJ2-3 and V is TRBV12-3 or TRBV12-4, with TRBD2 matching over 15 bases. This CDR3 is 18 amino acids long. V dropped 4 bases and J dropped 6; count of bases not matched to a gene: 11. The CDR3 region is CASSSGTSGGPAVDTQYF. The CDR3 DNA reads as TGTGCCAGCAGTTCCGGGACTAGCGGGGGGCCTGCAGTGGATACGCAGTATTTT.

This clonotype was seen a few times. The J gene is TRBJ2-2, the V gene TRBV19; D gene uncertain. Germline V gene sequence: CDR1 LNHDA, CDR2 SQIVND (reference sequence). V dropped 4 bases and J dropped 6 bases, with 15 bases sitting between them. This CDR3 comprises 15 residues. The CDR3 region is CASSTRRVGSGELFF. Written as DNA, the CDR3 is TGTGCCAGTAGTACCCGACGGGTTGGATCCGGGGAGCTGTTTTTT.

The chain recombines TRBV2 with TRBJ2-3; 11 nucleotides agree with TRBD2. V shed 2 bases and J 2 bases; nucleotides not matched to a gene: 15. Germline CDR1 SNHLY, CDR2 FYNNEI. The CDR3 totals 20 residues. The CDR3 coding sequence is TGTGCCAGCAGTGAACCCAGCAGGAAACTAGCGGGGGAACACACAGATACGCAGTATTTT. Encoded protein: CASSEPSRKLAGEHTDTQYF.

The V gene is TRBV6-2 or TRBV6-3, the J gene TRBJ1-2, with D maybe TRBD1 (6 bases). The CDR3 sequence is 16 residues long. CDR1 is MNHEY, CDR2 SVGEGT, per germline. The V end lost 11 bases, the J end lost 4 bases, and 26 bases lay between the germline ends. The DNA of the CDR3 is TGTGCCCGCCGGGCAGGGGCCAGCCTCCTCCTCTATGGCTACACCTTC. Translation: CARRAGASLLLYGYTF.

This clonotype was recorded a few times. The gene calls are TRBV7-2 and TRBJ2-5; 10 bases are a match to TRBD2. Germline assignment: CDR1 SGHTA and CDR2 FQGNSA. The trim removed 5 bases at V and 2 bases at J, leaving 11 bases unmatched. This CDR3 is 17 amino acids long. In nucleotides, the CDR3 is TGTGCCAGCAGCCCAAATCCGGGACTAGCGTTTCAAGAGACCCAGTACTTC. Protein product: CASSPNPGLAFQETQYF. Looking up the rest from reference TRBV7-2 and TRBJ2-5 gives the full variable domain: GAGVSQSPSNKVTEKGKDVELRCDPISGHTALYWYRQSLGQGLEFLIYFQGNSAPDKSGLPSDRFSAERTGGSVSTLTIQRTQQEDSAVYLCASSPNPGLAFQETQYFGPGTRLLVL.

As DNA, the CDR3 is TGTGCCAGCAGTTTCCACTTCGAGCAGGACAGAAACCCCTACGAGCAGTACTTC. This translates into CASSFHFEQDRNPYEQYF. V is TRBV6-2 or TRBV6-3 and J is TRBJ2-7, with D maybe TRBD1 (6 bases). The CDR3 runs 18 residues. The germline CDR1 and CDR2 sequences are MNHEY and SVGEGT. Trimming removed 4 bases at V and 2 bases at J, with 24 bases between.

Turning to this clonotype: A much larger clone is a single base away; this may be a read error. The rearrangement joins TRBV20-1 to TRBJ2-7; 9 positions match TRBD1. Looked up from germline, CDR1 is DFQATT and CDR2 is SNEGSKA (reference sequence). The CDR3 spans 14 residues. Losses at the gene ends were 6 bases for V and 6 bases for J; bases not matched to a gene: 12. CDR3 in DNA: TGCAGTGCCCTCCGGTCACAGGGGGCGGGCGAGCAGTACTTC. It encodes CSALRSQGAGEQYF.

The chain links TRBV2 to TRBJ1-1, with 11 bases aligning to TRBD1. Trimming cost V 7 bases and J 4 bases; bases outside gene matches: 8. CDR1 and CDR2 (germline): SNHLY, FYNNEI. This CDR3 spans 15 amino acids. CDR3 protein: CASTWTGGVSTEAFF. The CDR3 DNA sequence: TGTGCCAGCACGTGGACAGGGGGCGTGAGCACTGAAGCTTTCTTT.